Included here is one T cell receptor (beta chain) sequence, with context. V gave up 3 bases and J gave up 8 bases, with 15 bases separating them. The CDR3 length is 14 residues. Germline V lookup: CDR1 SGHRS, CDR2 YFSETQ. Sequencing used immunoSEQ multiplex PCR; TCRdb keeps in-frame clones, though not all of them. This sample has more than 50,000 clones, with 95% to 96% found just once. This sample stems from a study of control samples from healthy donors and cancer patients. V gene TRBV5-1 combines with J gene TRBJ2-1; D tentatively fits TRBD1 or TRBD2 (6 bases each). Source material: blood. This TCR was sampled from a woman between 18 and 30 years old in good health. Here the CDR3 DNA reads TGCGCCAGCAGCTACGGGGGCCATATAGATGAGCAGTTCTTC. Amino acids: CASSYGGHIDEQFF.